This T cell receptor (beta chain) was observed in a study of blood T cell repertoires in COVID-19. The V gene's germline CDR1 is SGHAT and CDR2 FQNNGV. Trimming removed 3 bases at V and 5 bases at J, with 14 bases between. This CDR3 has 16 amino acids. This clone has just a few counts. Data came from immunoSEQ multiplex PCR; TCRdb stores just in-frame clones and leaves some out. The table has fewer than 250,000 clones, roughly 80% seen once. The rearrangement uses TRBV11-2 and TRBJ1-6, with a tentative D call TRBD1 (5 bases). The sequence was obtained from a woman over 75 with acute or convalescent COVID-19. Sequencing was done on a sample of peripheral blood. The CDR3 reads CASSLGGGPNNSPLHF. Here the CDR3 DNA reads TGTGCCAGCAGCTTGGGGGGGGGACCTAATAATTCACCCCTCCACTTT.